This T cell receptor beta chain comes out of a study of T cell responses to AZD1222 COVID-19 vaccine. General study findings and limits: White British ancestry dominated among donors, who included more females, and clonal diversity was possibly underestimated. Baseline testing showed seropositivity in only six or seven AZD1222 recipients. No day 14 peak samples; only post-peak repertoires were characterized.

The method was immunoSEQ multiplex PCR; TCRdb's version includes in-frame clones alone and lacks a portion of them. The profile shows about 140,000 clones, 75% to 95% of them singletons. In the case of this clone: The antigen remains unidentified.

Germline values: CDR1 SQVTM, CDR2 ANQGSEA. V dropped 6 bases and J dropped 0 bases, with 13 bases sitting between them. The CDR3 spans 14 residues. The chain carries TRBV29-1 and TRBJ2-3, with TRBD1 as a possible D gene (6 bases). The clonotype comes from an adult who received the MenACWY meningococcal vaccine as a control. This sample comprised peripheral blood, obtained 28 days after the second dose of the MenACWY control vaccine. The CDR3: CSVTGILSTDTQYF. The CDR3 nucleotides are TGCAGCGTAACAGGGATTCTTAGCACAGATACGCAGTATTTT.